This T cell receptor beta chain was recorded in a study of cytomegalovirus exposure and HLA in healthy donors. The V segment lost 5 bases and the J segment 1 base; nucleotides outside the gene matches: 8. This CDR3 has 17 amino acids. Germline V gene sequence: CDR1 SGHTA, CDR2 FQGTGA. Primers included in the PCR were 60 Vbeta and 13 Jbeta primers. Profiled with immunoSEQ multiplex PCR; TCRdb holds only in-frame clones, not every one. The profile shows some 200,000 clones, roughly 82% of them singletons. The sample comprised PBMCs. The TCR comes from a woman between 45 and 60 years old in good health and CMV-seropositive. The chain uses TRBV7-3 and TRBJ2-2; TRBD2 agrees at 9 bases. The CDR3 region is CASSPRPSGVNTGELFF. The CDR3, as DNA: TGTGCCAGCAGCCCACGGCCTAGCGGGGTGAACACCGGGGAGCTGTTTTTT. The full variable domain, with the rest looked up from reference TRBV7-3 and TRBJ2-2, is GAGVSQTPSNKVTEKGKYVELRCDPISGHTALYWYRQSLGQGPEFLIYFQGTGAADDSGLPNDRFFAVRPEGSVSTLKIQRTERGDSAVYLCASSPRPSGVNTGELFFGEGSRLTVL.